A selection of T cell receptor beta chains follows, all from one sample in a study of T cells after yellow fever vaccination. TCRdb itself ran the 5' RACE reads through MiXCR, one entry per CDR3 protein. Of about 630,000 distinct CDR3 sequences in the sample, 9% to 15% were seen once. Source: PBMCs, taken on the day of the yellow fever booster vaccination. These TCRs come from a man aged 30 to 45 who received the YFV17D yellow fever vaccine. CDR3s include the opening cysteine and the closing phenylalanine or tryptophan. The D gene is left open where the match is weak. Clone size is given for some rows only: seen once, a few or many times, or a class if the clone is expanded.

v_call	clone_size	d_call	j_call	cdr3_aa	cdr3_nt
TRBV20-1	NA	TRBD2	TRBJ2-7	CSARLLSGSFGSYEQYF	TGCAGTGCTAGACTTCTTAGCGGGAGCTTTGGATCCTACGAGCAGTACTTC
TRBV12-3/TRBV12-4	NA	TRBD1	TRBJ2-7	CASSEGQAEQYF	TGTGCCAGCAGTGAGGGACAGGCCGAGCAGTACTTC
TRBV14	NA	NA	TRBJ2-1	CASSQVVSLYRNEQFF	TGTGCCAGCAGCCAAGTAGTCTCCCTCTACAGGAATGAGCAGTTCTTC
TRBV4-2	few	NA	TRBJ2-7	CASSSGPTFYEQYF	TGTGCCAGCAGCTCGGGACCAACCTTCTACGAGCAGTACTTC
TRBV5-1	NA	TRBD1	TRBJ1-3	CASRSTGDASGNTIYF	TGCGCCAGCAGATCCACAGGGGATGCTTCCGGAAACACCATATATTTT
TRBV5-1	few	NA	TRBJ1-2	CASSLPGEAYGYTF	TGCGCCAGCAGCTTACCAGGGGAGGCCTATGGCTACACCTTC
TRBV27	NA	NA	TRBJ2-3	CASSSGWPDWYF	TGTGCCAGCAGCTCGGGATGGCCGGATTGGTATTTT
TRBV5-1	NA	NA	TRBJ1-3	CASSLESGQTSGNTIYF	TGCGCCAGCAGCTTGGAATCCGGACAGACCTCTGGAAACACCATATATTTT
TRBV20-1	NA	NA	TRBJ2-3	CSAGEGRGVGTDTQYF	TGCAGTGCTGGAGAAGGGAGAGGTGTCGGCACAGATACGCAGTATTTT
TRBV6-2/TRBV6-3	few	NA	TRBJ2-5	CASSQPQGQETQYF	TGTGCCAGCAGTCAACCGCAGGGCCAAGAGACCCAGTACTTC
TRBV12-3/TRBV12-4	NA	TRBD1	TRBJ2-7	CASIGTGNPREQYF	TGTGCCAGCATAGGGACAGGGAACCCTCGCGAGCAGTACTTC
TRBV20-1	NA	NA	TRBJ2-3	CSAPMGDTQYF	TGCAGTGCCCCGATGGGGGATACGCAGTATTTT
TRBV2	few	NA	TRBJ2-7	CASSSHRVAEQYF	TGTGCCAGCAGTTCTCATAGGGTAGCTGAGCAGTACTTC
TRBV6-1	NA	TRBD2	TRBJ2-7	CASSQTSGRLHEQYF	TGTGCCAGCAGTCAGACTAGCGGGAGACTTCACGAGCAGTACTTC
TRBV5-1	NA	TRBD2	TRBJ2-3	CASSFTSGRATDTQYF	TGCGCCAGCAGCTTCACTAGCGGGAGGGCCACAGATACGCAGTATTTT
TRBV12-3/TRBV12-4	NA	TRBD2	TRBJ2-3	CASGSGIPTDTQYF	TGTGCCAGCGGTAGCGGGATTCCGACAGATACGCAGTATTTT
TRBV28	few	TRBD2	TRBJ2-7	CASSQISGRGYEQYF	TGTGCCAGCAGCCAGATTAGCGGGAGAGGTTACGAGCAGTACTTC
TRBV4-2	few	NA	TRBJ2-5	CASSTRRGETQYF	TGTGCCAGCAGCACGCGACGGGGTGAGACCCAGTACTTC
TRBV29-1	many	NA	TRBJ2-4	CSVGSKNIQYF	TGCAGCGTTGGTAGCAAAAACATTCAGTACTTC
TRBV7-2	many	NA	TRBJ2-7	CASSLGVTLYF	TGTGCCAGCAGCTTAGGGGTCACCTTGTACTTC
TRBV7-9	few	NA	TRBJ2-7	CASSLEAAGHEQYF	TGTGCCAGCAGCTTAGAGGCAGCGGGCCACGAGCAGTACTTC
TRBV7-3	NA	NA	TRBJ2-5	CASSPVPKETQYF	TGTGCCAGCAGCCCGGTCCCTAAAGAGACCCAGTACTTC
TRBV5-1	NA	TRBD2	TRBJ2-1	CASSIERDGQFF	TGCGCCAGCAGCATAGAGCGGGATGGGCAGTTCTTC
TRBV20-1	NA	TRBD2	TRBJ2-1	CSASPVAGGNNEQFF	TGCAGTGCTAGCCCTGTAGCGGGCGGAAACAATGAGCAGTTCTTC
TRBV7-9	NA	TRBD2	TRBJ2-3	CASSPLAATDTQCF	TGTGCCAGCAGCCCACTAGCGGCCACAGATACGCAGTGTTTT
TRBV10-3	many	NA	TRBJ2-5	CAISWTKGAETQYF	TGTGCCATCAGCTGGACTAAGGGTGCAGAGACCCAGTACTTC
TRBV15	NA	TRBD1	TRBJ2-7	CATSRTGAGDEQYF	TGTGCCACCAGCAGGACAGGGGCTGGAGACGAGCAGTACTTC
TRBV4-3	NA	TRBD2	TRBJ2-7	CASSQGFSSGGVYEQYF	TGCGCCAGCAGCCAAGGTTTTTCTAGCGGGGGTGTCTACGAGCAGTACTTC
TRBV5-1	many	TRBD2	TRBJ2-3	CASSLGLVADTQYF	TGTGCCAGCAGCCTGGGACTAGTGGCTGATACGCAGTATTTT
TRBV7-2	NA	NA	TRBJ2-7	CASSRAYRGVEQYF	TGTGCCAGCAGTCGCGCTTATAGGGGTGTAGAGCAGTACTTC
TRBV15	NA	NA	TRBJ2-5	CATSSLNQETQYF	TGTGCCACCAGCAGCTTAAACCAAGAGACCCAGTACTTC
TRBV12-3/TRBV12-4	NA	TRBD1	TRBJ2-4	CASRGPRDRANIQYF	TGTGCCAGCAGGGGACCCCGGGACAGGGCAAACATTCAGTACTTC
TRBV7-2	few	TRBD2	TRBJ2-7	CASSLTSGVRYEQYF	TGTGCCAGCAGCTTAACTAGCGGGGTAAGGTACGAGCAGTACTTC
TRBV20-1	NA	NA	TRBJ2-1	CSASAGREIKEFF	TGCAGTGCTAGCGCGGGTAGGGAAATCAAGGAGTTCTTC
TRBV18	NA	NA	TRBJ1-1	CASSPPSVRGTEAFF	TGTGCCAGCTCACCACCGTCGGTCCGGGGCACTGAAGCTTTCTTT
TRBV14	NA	NA	TRBJ2-7	CASSQDSGTYEQYF	TGTGCCAGCAGCCAAGATTCTGGGACCTACGAGCAGTACTTC
TRBV28	NA	NA	TRBJ2-7	CASSRTYYEQYF	TGTGCCAGCAGCAGGACTTACTACGAGCAGTACTTC
TRBV12-3/TRBV12-4	NA	NA	TRBJ1-1	CASSLTPTEAFF	TGTGCCAGCAGTTTGACCCCGACTGAAGCTTTCTTT
TRBV12-3/TRBV12-4	many	NA	TRBJ2-2	CASSRTVNTGELFF	TGTGCCAGCAGTCGGACAGTGAACACCGGGGAGCTGTTTTTT
TRBV12-5	few	TRBD1	TRBJ2-7	CASGLRDSTYEQYF	TGTGCTAGTGGTCTCAGGGACAGTACCTACGAGCAGTACTTC
TRBV29-1	few	NA	TRBJ2-5	CSAVKSGVSQETQYF	TGCAGCGCCGTGAAATCGGGAGTATCCCAAGAGACCCAGTACTTC
TRBV4-2	few	NA	TRBJ2-1	CASSQEPRAGRSSYNEQFF	TGTGCCAGCAGCCAAGAACCCAGGGCTGGTAGAAGCTCCTACAATGAGCAGTTCTTC
TRBV12-3/TRBV12-4	NA	NA	TRBJ1-2	CASSFNPYGYTF	TGTGCCAGCAGTTTTAATCCCTATGGCTACACCTTC
TRBV6-2/TRBV6-3	few	NA	TRBJ2-4	CASFSQLAKNIQYF	TGTGCCAGCTTCTCTCAACTAGCCAAAAACATTCAGTACTTC
TRBV5-1	NA	TRBD2	TRBJ2-7	CASSLGGSLLAGVDEQYF	TGCGCCAGCAGCTTGGGCGGTTCGTTGTTAGCGGGAGTCGACGAGCAGTACTTC
TRBV27	NA	NA	TRBJ2-5	CASSSQSSETQYF	TGTGCCAGCAGTTCACAAAGCAGCGAGACCCAGTACTTC
TRBV20-1	NA	NA	TRBJ2-1	CSARVGLSRSYNEQFF	TGCAGTGCTAGGGTGGGGCTCTCCCGCTCCTACAATGAGCAGTTCTTC
TRBV20-1	few	NA	TRBJ1-1	CSASSGSGHLNTEAFF	TGCAGTGCTAGTTCAGGGTCGGGACACCTGAACACTGAAGCTTTCTTT
TRBV12-3/TRBV12-4	NA	NA	TRBJ2-7	CASGGQYTYEQYF	TGTGCCAGCGGAGGACAGTATACCTACGAGCAGTACTTC
TRBV20-1	NA	NA	TRBJ2-7	CSARDLRDKAYEQYF	TGCAGTGCTAGAGATCTGAGGGACAAAGCCTACGAGCAGTACTTC
TRBV18	NA	NA	TRBJ2-3	CASSVHIAEDSLMSGDTQYF	TGTGCCAGCTCAGTACATATAGCGGAGGACTCTCTAATGTCAGGAGATACGCAGTATTTT
TRBV7-2	NA	TRBD2	TRBJ2-2	CASSLARASGYTGELFF	TGTGCCAGCAGCTTAGCGCGGGCTAGCGGGTACACCGGGGAGCTGTTTTTT
TRBV29-1	few	NA	TRBJ2-4	CSVDLGAENIQYF	TGCAGCGTTGACCTGGGGGCTGAAAACATTCAGTACTTC
TRBV30	NA	NA	TRBJ2-5	CAWSERGANPPQETQYF	TGTGCCTGGAGTGAGAGGGGGGCTAATCCGCCCCAAGAGACCCAGTACTTC
TRBV12-3/TRBV12-4	NA	NA	TRBJ2-7	CASSGPIRYEQYF	TGTGCCAGCAGTGGGCCGATACGGTACGAGCAGTACTTC
TRBV23-1	NA	TRBD1	TRBJ2-1	CASRPGTGYNEQFF	TGCGCCAGCCGTCCCGGGACAGGGTACAATGAGCAGTTCTTC
TRBV5-4	NA	NA	TRBJ2-1	CASGSVEQFF	TGTGCCAGCGGATCGGTTGAGCAGTTCTTC